The rows below give T cell receptor beta chains drawn from one sample of a study of blood T cell repertoires in COVID-19. Data came from immunoSEQ multiplex PCR; TCRdb stores just in-frame clones and leaves some out. The table records under 150,000 clones, around four fifths of them present only once. Sequencing was carried out using peripheral blood. These TCRs come from a human donor in a cohort sampled during active COVID-19. Each CDR3 is given with its conserved first and last residue. The order of the fields is J gene, V gene, CDR3 length, CDR3 protein.

TRBJ1-2	TRBV28	15	CASRSRGATNYGYTF
TRBJ2-6	TRBV5-1	18	CASSLPGTGGSGANVLTF
TRBJ2-7	TRBV5-1	14	CASGSRTGIDEQYF
TRBJ2-3	TRBV24-1	16	CATSDSAGGVADTQYF
TRBJ2-7	TRBV11-3	15	CASSLTGDASYEQYF
TRBJ2-3	TRBV7-8	15	CASSLAIGGQDTQYF
TRBJ2-2	TRBV7-8	15	CASKALRVGSGELFF
TRBJ2-7	TRBV6-6	16	CASNYNRDRGPYEQYF
TRBJ1-4	TRBV4-2	16	CASSQDLGPGGEKLFF
TRBJ2-1	TRBV29-1	11	CSVSYSDEQFF
TRBJ2-1	TRBV7-3	17	CASSPSGQAGGYNEQFF
TRBJ1-2	TRBV12-3/TRBV12-4	12	CASRRQDRGYTF
TRBJ2-1	TRBV10-3	16	CAITPTSGGGYNEQFF
TRBJ2-2	TRBV9	15	CASSQRQGPTGELFF
TRBJ2-7	TRBV7-2	14	CASSFAGMGYEQYF
TRBJ1-2	TRBV18	18	CASSSSGTGGVRDYGYTF
TRBJ1-6	TRBV25-1	13	CASSEWANSPLHF
TRBJ2-7	TRBV7-9	14	CASRTSGSSYEQYF
TRBJ2-6	TRBV7-8	17	CASSLSSVSSGANVLTF
TRBJ2-7	TRBV7-8	14	CASSLERGYYEQYF
TRBJ1-2	TRBV19	15	CASSISWPGNYGYTF
TRBJ2-3	TRBV15	20	CATSRALRTGRTASTDTQYF